What follows are 28 T cell receptor beta chains derived from one specimen sequenced in a study of blood T cell repertoires in COVID-19. This table comes from immunoSEQ multiplex PCR, and its TCRdb copy is limited to in-frame clones, with some not included. The sample carries about 110,000 clones, 84% recorded once. Sequences were obtained from peripheral blood. The receptors were sampled from a woman aged 55-70 years with acute or convalescent COVID-19.

The chain carries TRBV24-1 and TRBJ2-2; D is possibly TRBD1 (6 bases). The CDR3 is made up of 14 amino acids. In germline, CDR1 is KGHDR, CDR2 SFDVKD. Deletions cut 1 base from V and 7 bases from J, with 9 bases between. CDR3 DNA: TGTGCCACCAGTGATTTAAGGGGGAGCGGGGAGCTGTTTTTT. It encodes CATSDLRGSGELFF.

The chain joins TRBV18 to TRBJ1-1; D is unresolved. The CDR3 has 14 amino acids. Trimming shortened V by 2 bases and J by 0 bases, and 7 bases separated the two germline ends. Germline V lookup: CDR1 KGHSH, CDR2 LQKENI. The CDR3 sequence is CASSPAVVNTEAFF. The CDR3 nucleotides are TGTGCCAGCTCACCAGCGGTAGTGAACACTGAAGCTTTCTTT.

The chain combines TRBV27 with TRBJ2-7; TRBD1 matches 11 bases. Germline trimming cut 8 bases from V and 3 bases from J; bases unmatched to any gene: 9. CDR3 length equals 15 residues. The germline V gene has CDR1 MNHEY and CDR2 SMNVEV (reference sequence). The CDR3 loop reads CASEFMGTGGYEQYF. CDR3 bases: TGTGCCAGCGAGTTTATGGGGACAGGGGGCTACGAGCAGTACTTC.

The J gene is TRBJ2-3, the V gene TRBV10-3, with a tentative D call TRBD2 (6 bases). Per germline, CDR1 ENHRY and CDR2 SYGVKD. V was pared by 8 bases and J by 2 bases, with 11 bases between. The CDR3 consists of 13 residues. In nucleotides, the CDR3 is TGTGCCATCCGGGACTCCCTCACAGATACGCAGTATTTT. It translates to CAIRDSLTDTQYF.

This CDR3 reads CASRAGGTGGEAFF. The CDR3 nucleotides read TGTGCCAGCAGGGCCGGCGGGACAGGGGGTGAAGCTTTCTTT. The rearrangement uses TRBV2 and TRBJ1-1; TRBD1 agrees at 11 bases. Per germline, CDR1 SNHLY and CDR2 FYNNEI. The CDR3 loop spans 14 amino acids. Losses at the gene ends were 6 bases for V and 7 bases for J; bases not matched to a gene: 7.

This clone was picked up one time. The J gene is TRBJ2-2, the V gene TRBV19; 8 positions agree with TRBD1. Losses at the gene ends were 0 bases for V and 3 bases for J; bases not matched to a gene: 6. The CDR3 spans 17 residues. Germline V gene lookup returns CDR1 LNHDA and CDR2 SQIVND (reference sequence). The CDR3 region is CASSIERTGKYTGELFF. The CDR3 DNA reads as TGTGCCAGTAGTATAGAGAGGACAGGGAAGTACACCGGGGAGCTGTTTTTT.

The V gene is TRBV5-1, the J gene TRBJ2-1, with 9 bases aligning to TRBD2. The CDR3 has 16 residues. CDR1 and CDR2 from the germline V gene are SGHRS and YFSETQ. The J segment lost 3 bases and the V segment lost 3 bases, leaving 7 bases of the junction unmatched. The CDR3 coding sequence is TGCGCCAGCAGCTCCGAGGGACTAGCCTTCTACAATGAGCAGTTCTTC. Translated, it gives CASSSEGLAFYNEQFF.

The V gene is TRBV11-2, the J gene TRBJ1-6; TRBD1 aligns across 8 bases. V lost 1 base, J lost 7 bases, and 9 bases stayed unmatched. This CDR3 region has 17 residues. Germline CDR1 is SGHAT and CDR2 is FQNNGV. CDR3 sequence (DNA): TGTGCCAGCAGCTTAGCTTCCGGGACAGGCTTGAATTCACCCCTCCACTTT. This codes for CASSLASGTGLNSPLHF. Filled out from reference TRBV11-2 and TRBJ1-6, the complete variable domain reads EAGVAQSPRYKIIEKRQSVAFWCNPISGHATLYWYQQILGQGPKLLIQFQNNGVVDDSQLPKDRFSAERLKGVDSTLKIQPAKLEDSAVYLCASSLASGTGLNSPLHFGNGTRLTVT.

This clone appeared a few times. J is TRBJ2-7 and V is TRBV2; D is undetermined. Germline V gene data show CDR1 as SNHLY and CDR2 as FYNNEI. The CDR3 is 10 amino acids. Trimming stripped 5 bases from V and 6 bases from J, with 5 bases between. CDR3 DNA sequence: TGTGCCAGCAGTCTTATCGAGCAGTACTTC. This gives the protein CASSLIEQYF.

This clone is a singleton in its sample. This rearrangement joins TRBV3-1 (or the pseudogene TRBV3-2) to TRBJ1-1; D is unresolved. This CDR3 contains 13 residues. Trimming took off 1 base at V and 5 bases at J, with 8 bases between the two ends. CDR1 is LGHDT and CDR2 is YNNKEL in the germline V gene (reference sequence). The chain's CDR3 is CASSQVTGTEAFF. CDR3 bases: TGTGCCAGCAGCCAAGTCACGGGGACTGAAGCTTTCTTT.

V gene TRBV6-2 or TRBV6-3 combines with J gene TRBJ2-3; 12 bases agree with TRBD2. This CDR3 spans 16 amino acids. V lost 4 bases, J lost 6 bases, and 8 bases stayed unmatched. The germline CDR1 and CDR2 sequences are MNHEY and SVGEGT. CDR3 residues: CASSSRTSGVSDTQYF. The CDR3 DNA is TGTGCCAGCAGTTCCCGGACTAGCGGGGTGTCGGATACGCAGTATTTT.

The chain has TRBV5-6 and TRBJ1-1, with a possible D match to TRBD1 (5 bases). V shed 4 bases and J shed 0 bases, with 13 bases lying between them. The CDR3 totals 15 residues. Germline V gene data show CDR1 as SGHDT and CDR2 as YYEEEE. The CDR3 DNA is TGTGCCAGCAGCCCGTACGGGGGTATGAACACTGAAGCTTTCTTT. The encoded protein is CASSPYGGMNTEAFF.

V is TRBV3-1 (or the pseudogene TRBV3-2) and J is TRBJ1-3; D not resolved. Germline loops: CDR1 LGHDT, CDR2 YNNKEL (reference sequence). The V and J ends lost 0 bases and 0 bases respectively, with 6 bases between them. The CDR3 sequence is 15 residues long. The CDR3 coding sequence is TGTGCCAGCAGCCAAGATTCCCTCTCTGGAAACACCATATATTTT. This codes for CASSQDSLSGNTIYF.

The V gene is TRBV10-3, the J gene TRBJ1-1; D perhaps matches TRBD1 (5 bases). CDR1 and CDR2 from the germline V gene are ENHRY and SYGVKD. The CDR3 runs 15 residues. V was pared by 2 bases and J by 3 bases, with 13 bases between. CDR3 coding DNA: TGTGCCATCAGTGAGAGTGCAGGACAATACACTGAAGCTTTCTTT. Protein product: CAISESAGQYTEAFF.

To note about this clone: Other DNA sequences in the same sample also yield this CDR3. This sequence joins TRBV24-1 and TRBJ2-1, with TRBD1 as a possible D gene (6 bases). The CDR3 sequence is 12 residues long. Germline V gene lookup returns CDR1 KGHDR and CDR2 SFDVKD. V gave up 3 bases and J gave up 10 bases, with 9 bases separating them. The CDR3: CATSDPGTEQFF. The CDR3, as DNA: TGTGCCACCAGTGATCCCGGGACAGAGCAGTTCTTC.

This clone was observed a handful of times. The genes are TRBV4-1 and TRBJ1-6, with 7 nucleotides matching TRBD1. With 1 base clipped from V and 3 bases from J, the junction kept 3 bases outside the gene matches. CDR1 is MGHRA and CDR2 is YSYEKL in the germline V gene. The CDR3 is 16 amino acids. The CDR3 loop is CASSQGGQNYNSPLHF. CDR3 in DNA: TGCGCCAGCAGCCAAGGGGGACAGAACTATAATTCACCCCTCCACTTT.

The J gene is TRBJ1-2, the V gene TRBV19; 8 nucleotides line up with TRBD1. Germline V gene lookup returns CDR1 LNHDA and CDR2 SQIVND (reference sequence). V lost 5 bases, J lost 2 bases, and 4 bases stayed unmatched. This CDR3 is 14 amino acids long. The CDR3 is CASSLDRANYGYTF. CDR3 DNA sequence: TGTGCCAGTAGTCTGGACAGGGCGAACTATGGCTACACCTTC. Together with reference TRBV19 and TRBJ1-2, the CDR3 gives the full variable domain: DGGITQSPKYLFRKEGQNVTLSCEQNLNHDAMYWYRQDPGQGLRLIYYSQIVNDFQKGDIAEGYSVSREKKESFPLTVTSAQKNPTAFYLCASSLDRANYGYTFGSGTRLTVV.

The chain is built from TRBV5-1 and TRBJ1-5; D uncertain. CDR1 and CDR2 from the germline V gene are SGHRS and YFSETQ. The CDR3 length is 16 residues. V was pared by 0 bases and J by 2 bases, with 12 bases between. Here the CDR3 reads CASSLALLGGNQPQHF. In nucleotides, the CDR3 is TGCGCCAGCAGCTTGGCCTTGTTGGGCGGCAATCAGCCCCAGCATTTT.

V usage is TRBV7-3 and J usage is TRBJ2-1; 9 nucleotides match TRBD1. The CDR3 covers 15 residues. The germline CDR1 and CDR2 sequences are SGHTA and FQGTGA. J was trimmed by 3 bases and V by 5 bases; bases with no gene match: 5. The CDR3 region is CASSPQGARYNEQFF. The CDR3 DNA reads as TGTGCCAGCAGCCCACAGGGGGCGCGCTACAATGAGCAGTTCTTC. The variable domain in full, with the rest retrieved from reference TRBV7-3 and TRBJ2-1, is GAGVSQTPSNKVTEKGKYVELRCDPISGHTALYWYRQSLGQGPEFLIYFQGTGAADDSGLPNDRFFAVRPEGSVSTLKIQRTERGDSAVYLCASSPQGARYNEQFFGPGTRLTVL.

This clone was found once. This rearrangement joins TRBV27 to TRBJ2-7, with 10 positions matching TRBD2. In germline, CDR1 is MNHEY, CDR2 SMNVEV (reference sequence). V was pared by 6 bases and J by 5 bases, with 4 bases of the junction left unmatched. This CDR3 is 13 amino acids long. CDR3 sequence: CASRLAGLNEQYF. The CDR3, as DNA: TGTGCCAGCAGACTAGCGGGACTCAACGAGCAGTACTTC.

CDR3 in amino acids: CASSQRRLAGSDTQYF. The CDR3 region has the DNA TGTGCCAGCAGCCAAAGGAGACTAGCGGGTTCGGATACGCAGTATTTT. J is TRBJ2-3 and V is TRBV14; 10 bases agree with TRBD2. Germline CDR1 SGHDN, CDR2 FVKESK. The CDR3 covers 16 residues. The V segment lost 2 bases and the J segment 6 bases; nucleotides outside the gene matches: 8.

This rearrangement joins TRBV19 to TRBJ1-1; TRBD1 is a possible D gene (6 bases). The CDR3 loop spans 14 amino acids. Germline-derived CDR1 and CDR2 are LNHDA and SQIVND (reference sequence). V lost 4 bases, J lost 0 bases, and 9 bases lay in between. The CDR3 bases are TGTGCCAGTAGTAGAGGACAGATGAACACTGAAGCTTTCTTT. Its protein product is CASSRGQMNTEAFF. Variable domain in full (rest from reference TRBV19 and TRBJ1-1): DGGITQSPKYLFRKEGQNVTLSCEQNLNHDAMYWYRQDPGQGLRLIYYSQIVNDFQKGDIAEGYSVSREKKESFPLTVTSAQKNPTAFYLCASSRGQMNTEAFFGQGTRLTVV.

The CDR3 protein is CASSLDGTSGNMEELFF. In DNA, the CDR3 is TGCGCCAGCAGCTTGGATGGGACTAGCGGGAATATGGAGGAGCTGTTTTTT. V is TRBV5-1 and J is TRBJ2-2; TRBD2 matches at 13 bases. V lost 0 bases, J lost 10 bases, and 9 bases stayed unmatched. Germline CDR1 is SGHRS and CDR2 is YFSETQ. This CDR3 is 17 amino acids long.

The rearrangement joins TRBV2 to TRBJ2-1; D perhaps matches TRBD2 (6 bases). With 6 bases removed from V and 4 bases from J, the gap between germline ends came to 16 bases. The CDR3 runs 15 residues. In germline, CDR1 is SNHLY, CDR2 FYNNEI. The CDR3 DNA reads TGTGCCAGCAGATTCGACCCCGCGGGGTACAATGAGCAGTTCTTC. It encodes CASRFDPAGYNEQFF.

The table lists this clone with a count of one. V and J are TRBV5-1 and TRBJ2-5, with TRBD1 matching over 9 bases. The V segment lost 4 bases and the J segment 2 bases; nucleotides outside the gene matches: 6. Germline assignment: CDR1 SGHRS and CDR2 YFSETQ. CDR3 length equals 15 residues. The CDR3 sequence: CASSPRTGDQETQYF. DNA for the CDR3: TGCGCCAGCAGCCCCAGGACAGGGGATCAAGAGACCCAGTACTTC.

The chain employs TRBV30 and TRBJ1-1; 8 bases are shared with TRBD1. CDR3 length equals 14 residues. Trimming at V came to 0 bases and at J to 3 bases, leaving 3 bases not matched to a gene. Germline V CDR1 and CDR2: GTSNPN, SVGIG (reference sequence). This chain's CDR3 is CAWSVIRGHTEAFF. The CDR3 coding sequence is TGTGCCTGGAGTGTGATCAGGGGGCACACTGAAGCTTTCTTT.

V usage is TRBV7-6 and J usage is TRBJ1-1; 8 positions agree with TRBD1. V was clipped by 3 bases and J by 1 base; unmatched bases: 4. The CDR3 has 15 amino acids. In germline, CDR1 is SGHVS, CDR2 FNYEAQ. The CDR3 nucleotides read TGTGCCAGCAGCTTGGGGACAGGAACGAACACTGAAGCTTTCTTT. This codes for CASSLGTGTNTEAFF.

The J gene is TRBJ2-7, the V gene TRBV7-9; maybe TRBD1 (5 bases). The CDR3 extends over 14 amino acids. The V gene lost 1 base and the J gene lost 3 bases, with 10 bases spanning the gap. The V gene's germline CDR1 is SEHNR and CDR2 FQNEAQ (reference sequence). The CDR3: CASSLDQGDYEQYF. The CDR3 DNA reads TGTGCCAGCAGCTTAGATCAGGGCGACTACGAGCAGTACTTC.